The present T cell receptor beta chain was sequenced within a study of T cell responses to AZD1222 COVID-19 vaccine. As for the study in general: Analyses pooled second doses at about 4 or about 12 weeks.

As regards this clone: Its antigen is undetermined.

General observations from the study: Baseline seropositivity occurred in only a handful of AZD1222 recipients.

The protocol was immunoSEQ multiplex PCR, while the TCRdb copy is restricted to in-frame clones and leaves out a portion. Among about 130,000 clones, 75% to 90% were seen once, and the ten largest hold 1.4% to 1.5%. This CDR3 has 15 residues. The V segment lost 4 bases and the J segment 6 bases; nucleotides outside the gene matches: 8. Germline V CDR1 and CDR2: SGDLS, YYNGEE. Here the sequenced sample was peripheral blood, taken on day 0 of AZD1222 vaccination. The chain employs TRBV9 and TRBJ1-5; TRBD1 matches 9 bases. This TCR derives from an adult in good health. The CDR3 DNA sequence: TGTGCCAGCAGCCCCGGGACAGGGTTAAGTCAGCCCCAGCATTTT. Translated: CASSPGTGLSQPQHF. Together with reference TRBV9 and TRBJ1-5, the CDR3 gives the full variable domain: DSGVTQTPKHLITATGQRVTLRCSPRSGDLSVYWYQQSLDQGLQFLIQYYNGEERAKGNILERFSAQQFPDLHSELNLSSLELGDSALYFCASSPGTGLSQPQHFGDGTRLSIL.